This TCR beta chain comes out of a study of T-cell memory formation after mild COVID-19. From germline, CDR1 is DFQATT and CDR2 SNEGSKA (reference sequence). V was pared by 7 bases and J by 10 bases, with 23 bases between. The CDR3 is 14 residues long. Study findings and constraints: Clones contracting over day 15 to 85 were CD4/CD8 balanced, with later expanders leaning CD4+. SARS-CoV-2 specificity of second-wave clones peaking day 37 was unconfirmed.

This clonotype was picked up a small number of times. Its specificity is not known. A single record per CDR3 protein comes from TCRdb applying MiXCR to the 5' RACE reads. Here the sample spans roughly 450,000 distinct CDR3 sequences, about 20% being singletons. The chain recombines TRBV20-1 with TRBJ2-1; D call uncertain. Sequences were obtained from PBMCs or a T cell subset sorted from them (not recorded which). The origin of this receptor is a man aged 18 to 29 who had mild COVID-19 (a few samples of this study predate the infection). Cell type and time point are not known. The CDR3, as DNA: TGCAGTGGACCTCCGCTCCTCGGGTCCCGCGAGCAGTTCTTC. Amino acids: CSGPPLLGSREQFF.